This is a list of T cell receptor beta chains from one sample in a study of blood T cell repertoires in COVID-19. Some clones are missing from TCRdb's copy, which holds only in-frame ones; the method was immunoSEQ multiplex PCR. This sample has a few hundred thousand clones, with about 89% found just once. Sequenced material: PBMCs or T cells enriched from blood (not recorded which). These TCRs come from a man aged 35-49 years who had recovered from COVID-19. Each CDR3 is given with its conserved first and last residue. A D gene is named only where the DNA matches it firmly. Size is omitted from some rows. Given values are once, few, many or a class for expanded clones.

J gene: TRBJ1-2
V gene: TRBV4-2
clone size: few
D gene: TRBD1
CDR3 protein: CASSQAVQGNNYGYTF
CDR3 DNA: TGTGCCAGCAGCCAAGCTGTACAGGGGAATAACTATGGCTACACCTTC

J gene: TRBJ2-1
V gene: TRBV29-1
clone size: NA
D gene: NA
CDR3 protein: CSVRPGQSNNEQFF
CDR3 DNA: TGCAGCGTCCGCCCCGGACAGTCTAACAATGAGCAGTTCTTC

J gene: TRBJ2-7
V gene: TRBV27
clone size: NA
D gene: TRBD1
CDR3 protein: CASSRQGGLGYEQYF
CDR3 DNA: TGTGCCAGCAGTCGACAGGGGGGCTTGGGCTACGAGCAGTACTTC

J gene: TRBJ1-4
V gene: TRBV3-1/TRBV3-2
clone size: NA
D gene: NA
CDR3 protein: CASSRDTAPFEKLFF
CDR3 DNA: TGTGCCAGCAGCCGGGACACAGCTCCATTTGAAAAACTGTTTTTT

J gene: TRBJ2-1
V gene: TRBV12-5
clone size: NA
D gene: TRBD2
CDR3 protein: CASGLVQVAGVNNEQFF
CDR3 DNA: TGTGCTAGTGGTTTGGTACAAGTAGCGGGGGTAAACAATGAGCAGTTCTTC

J gene: TRBJ1-5
V gene: TRBV5-1
clone size: NA
D gene: NA
CDR3 protein: CASSKEVYSNQPQHF
CDR3 DNA: TGCGCCAGCAGCAAAGAGGTCTATAGCAATCAGCCCCAGCATTTT

J gene: TRBJ2-3
V gene: TRBV4-3
clone size: NA
D gene: NA
CDR3 protein: CASSQDGFSGVDTQYF
CDR3 DNA: TGCGCCAGCAGCCAAGATGGCTTTTCGGGGGTAGATACGCAGTATTTT

J gene: TRBJ1-6
V gene: TRBV2
clone size: NA
D gene: NA
CDR3 protein: CASSEYLYSPLHF
CDR3 DNA: TGTGCCAGCAGTGAATATCTGTATTCACCCCTCCACTTT

J gene: TRBJ2-5
V gene: TRBV7-9
clone size: NA
D gene: TRBD2
CDR3 protein: CASSLELAEETQYF
CDR3 DNA: TGTGCCAGCAGCTTAGAACTAGCGGAAGAGACCCAGTACTTC

J gene: TRBJ1-5
V gene: TRBV6-6
clone size: NA
D gene: TRBD1
CDR3 protein: CASIQGQIDQPQHF
CDR3 DNA: TGTGCCAGCATCCAGGGACAGATAGATCAGCCCCAGCATTTT

J gene: TRBJ1-5
V gene: TRBV7-9
clone size: NA
D gene: TRBD1
CDR3 protein: CASSRGTGGGKSAQHF
CDR3 DNA: TGTGCCAGCAGCAGGGGGACAGGGGGCGGTAAATCGGCCCAGCATTTT

J gene: TRBJ1-1
V gene: TRBV7-3
clone size: NA
D gene: NA
CDR3 protein: CASSLSGDTEAFF
CDR3 DNA: TGTGCCAGCAGCTTGTCGGGGGACACTGAAGCTTTCTTT

J gene: TRBJ1-2
V gene: TRBV27
clone size: NA
D gene: TRBD1
CDR3 protein: CASSFLDRHGYTF
CDR3 DNA: TGTGCCAGCAGTTTCTTGGACAGGCATGGCTACACCTTC

J gene: TRBJ2-2
V gene: TRBV5-5
clone size: NA
D gene: TRBD1
CDR3 protein: CASTGQAITGELFF
CDR3 DNA: TGTGCCAGTACGGGACAGGCGATTACCGGGGAGCTGTTTTTT

J gene: TRBJ2-2
V gene: TRBV6-5
clone size: NA
D gene: NA
CDR3 protein: CASSIVITGELFF
CDR3 DNA: TGTGCCAGCAGTATAGTCATCACCGGGGAGCTGTTTTTT

J gene: TRBJ2-1
V gene: TRBV21-1
clone size: NA
D gene: NA
CDR3 protein: CASSNPGLGKFNSYNEQFF
CDR3 DNA: TGTGCCAGCAGCAATCCGGGACTAGGTAAGTTTAACTCCTACAATGAGCAGTTCTTC